The 17 T cell receptor beta chains in this list originate from one sample, sequenced in a study of cytomegalovirus exposure and HLA in healthy donors. Some clones are missing from TCRdb's copy, which holds only in-frame ones; the method was immunoSEQ multiplex PCR. The sample includes roughly 110,000 clones, about 85% of them seen just once. Sequencing was carried out using PBMCs. The receptors derive from a woman aged 18-29 years in good health and CMV-seropositive.

The J gene is TRBJ2-7, the V gene TRBV12-2; TRBD1, the table's D call, was not compared with the DNA. TRBV12-2 is a pseudogene locus. The CDR3 extends over 16 amino acids. In DNA form, the CDR3 reads TGTGCAAGTCGCTCGGACAGCCAAATCCCATCCTACGAGCAGTACTTC. Amino acids: CASRSDSQIPSYEQYF.

The chain has TRBV19 and TRBJ2-1; unclear D gene. Germline assignment: CDR1 LNHDA and CDR2 SQIVND (reference sequence). The germline V and J ends were trimmed by 5 bases and 0 bases, with 8 bases remaining between them. The CDR3 totals 14 residues. For the CDR3, the DNA is TGTGCCAGTAGTGCCTCCAGCTCCTACAATGAGCAGTTCTTC. Its translation is CASSASSSYNEQFF.

This clone was counted between two and nine times. The V call is TRBV7-8, the J call TRBJ1-6; D is perhaps TRBD1 (6 bases). V was trimmed by 5 bases and J by 4 bases, leaving 21 bases between them. Germline V gene data show CDR1 as SGHVS and CDR2 as FQNEAQ. The CDR3 length is 18 residues. This CDR3 reads CASSPHAQGSAYNSPLHF. CDR3 sequence (DNA): TGTGCCAGCAGCCCCCACGCACAGGGTTCGGCTTATAATTCACCCCTCCACTTT.

The gene calls are TRBV5-5 and TRBJ2-7; D not certain. The CDR3 spans 13 residues. Trimming took off 4 bases at V and 0 bases at J, with 8 bases between the two ends. From germline, CDR1 is SGHKS and CDR2 YYEKEE (reference sequence). The chain's CDR3 is CASSPFRSYEQYF. The CDR3 DNA is TGTGCCAGCAGCCCCTTTCGCTCCTACGAGCAGTACTTC.

The chain recombines TRBV16 with TRBJ1-5, with a weak D call TRBD1 (5 bases). Trimming removed 0 bases from V and 4 bases from J, with 7 bases in between. Germline CDR1 KGHSY, CDR2 FQNENV. The CDR3 is made up of 14 amino acids. The CDR3 loop reads CASSQSRGNQPQHF. The CDR3 DNA reads as TGTGCCAGCAGCCAATCACGGGGGAATCAGCCCCAGCATTTT. The full variable domain, rest sourced from reference TRBV16 and TRBJ1-5, is GEEVAQTPKHLVRGEGQKAKLYCAPIKGHSYVFWYQQVLKNEFKFLISFQNENVFDETGMPKERFSAKCLPNSPCSLEIQATKLEDSAVYFCASSQSRGNQPQHFGDGTRLSIL.

V gene TRBV19 combines with J gene TRBJ2-3, with 14 bases that match TRBD2. The germline CDR1 and CDR2 sequences are LNHDA and SQIVND (reference sequence). With V trimmed by 6 bases and J by 0 bases, 14 bases remained unmatched. The CDR3 has 20 amino acids. The chain's CDR3 is CASSSTPRTSGGLSTDTQYF. The CDR3 DNA sequence: TGTGCCAGTAGCTCCACCCCAAGGACTAGCGGGGGGCTCAGCACAGATACGCAGTATTTT. Based on the CDR3 plus reference TRBV19 and TRBJ2-3, the full variable domain is DGGITQSPKYLFRKEGQNVTLSCEQNLNHDAMYWYRQDPGQGLRLIYYSQIVNDFQKGDIAEGYSVSREKKESFPLTVTSAQKNPTAFYLCASSSTPRTSGGLSTDTQYFGPGTRLTVL.

In its sample, this clone was seen once. The chain couples TRBV21-1 to TRBJ2-1; the table calls TRBD2, which could not be checked here. TRBV21-1 corresponds to a pseudogene. This CDR3 comprises 15 residues. This chain's CDR3 is CASTPGLGFYNEQFF. In nucleotides, the CDR3 is TGTGCCAGCACCCCAGGACTAGGGTTCTACAATGAGCAGTTCTTC.

The chain uses TRBV5-4 and TRBJ2-3; maybe TRBD2 (5 bases). Germline V lookup: CDR1 SGHNT, CDR2 YYREEE (reference sequence). The V and J ends lost 0 bases and 0 bases respectively, with 8 bases between them. This CDR3 has 15 residues. CDR3 DNA: TGTGCCAGCAGCTTGGCAGCGGTTAGCACAGATACGCAGTATTTT. Its protein is CASSLAAVSTDTQYF.

CDR3 residues: CASSWRTSGGLGQETQYF. Here the CDR3 DNA reads TGTGCCAGCAGCTGGAGGACTAGCGGGGGGCTCGGCCAAGAGACCCAGTACTTC. The V and J genes are TRBV5-6 and TRBJ2-5; 14 bases agree with TRBD2. The CDR3 runs to 18 residues. Losses at the gene ends were 3 bases for V and 1 base for J; bases not matched to a gene: 8. Germline V gene data show CDR1 as SGHDT and CDR2 as YYEEEE.

In DNA, the CDR3 is TGTGCCAGCAGCCCACCGGACAGGGGGCACGAGCAGTACGTC. It specifies CASSPPDRGHEQYV. This chain links TRBV7-9 with TRBJ2-7, with 11 bases matching TRBD1. The germline CDR1 and CDR2 sequences are SEHNR and FQNEAQ (reference sequence). V dropped 5 bases and J dropped 5; count of bases not matched to a gene: 5. The CDR3 sequence is 14 residues long.

J is TRBJ1-2 and V is TRBV27, with D tentatively TRBD1 (5 bases). Trimming stripped 4 bases from V and 3 bases from J, with 9 bases between. Germline V gene data show CDR1 as MNHEY and CDR2 as SMNVEV (reference sequence). The CDR3 runs to 13 residues. For the CDR3, the DNA is TGTGCCAGCAGTTACGGCAGGGACTATGGCTACACCTTC. Protein product: CASSYGRDYGYTF.

This clone was recorded once. The V gene is TRBV29-1, the J gene TRBJ2-7; no definite D call. The V end was cut by 3 bases, the J end by 6 bases, with 15 bases between. The CDR3 is 13 residues long. The germline V gene encodes CDR1 SQVTM and CDR2 ANQGSEA. The CDR3 nucleotides read TGCAGCGTTGAGCTCTTTGACTCGGGCGAGCAGTACTTC. It specifies CSVELFDSGEQYF.

The chain couples TRBV11-2 to TRBJ1-6, with 7 nucleotides matching TRBD1. V trimming: 5 bases; J trimming: 9 bases; junction bases outside the gene matches: 7. The CDR3 runs 14 residues. CDR1 SGHAT and CDR2 FQNNGV come from the germline V gene. Here the CDR3 DNA reads TGTGCCAGCAGCCCCGCAGGGGGTATTTCACCCCTCCACTTT. It codes for CASSPAGGISPLHF.

The rearrangement uses TRBV5-6 and TRBJ1-2; D call uncertain. The CDR3 length is 14 residues. Germline assignment: CDR1 SGHDT and CDR2 YYEEEE. The V and J ends lost 5 bases and 3 bases respectively, with 14 bases between them. In nucleotides, the CDR3 is TGTGCCAGCAGGAAAAACCCGGCGGACTATGGCTACACCTTC. Translating it yields CASRKNPADYGYTF.

V and J are TRBV5-4 and TRBJ2-7; 7 bases agree with TRBD1. Trimming at V came to 4 bases and at J to 3 bases, leaving 7 bases not matched to a gene. Looked up from germline, CDR1 is SGHNT and CDR2 is YYREEE (reference sequence). The CDR3 length is 14 residues. CDR3 sequence (DNA): TGTGCCAGCAGCCTACAGGGGTTGAGCTACGAGCAGTACGTC. This codes for CASSLQGLSYEQYV.

The rearrangement uses TRBV5-1 and TRBJ2-6; a weak D match, TRBD2 (5 bases). The germline V gene encodes CDR1 SGHRS and CDR2 YFSETQ. Trimming removed 0 bases at V and 2 bases at J, with 9 bases between. The CDR3 totals 16 residues. The CDR3 region has the DNA TGCGCCAGCAGCTTGGGGCAGGAGGCTGGGGCCAACGTCCTGACTTTC. Translating gives CASSLGQEAGANVLTF.

This clone was observed once. At one end the junction does not follow the germline gene, possibly because of a read error. The gene calls are TRBV7-7 and TRBJ2-1; 9 bases are shared with TRBD2. The V gene's germline CDR1 is SSHAT and CDR2 FNYEAQ (reference sequence). The CDR3 is made up of 15 amino acids. This chain's CDR3 is CASSVGLAKRNEQFF. The CDR3 DNA sequence: TGTGCTAGCAGCGTCGGACTAGCGAAAAGAAATGAGCAGTTCTTC.